These 21 T cell receptor beta chains originate from one sample sequenced in a study of shared clonotypes between healthy human individuals. The data were produced by immunoSEQ multiplex PCR, yet TCRdb's version contains in-frame clones alone and is incomplete. The repertoire consists of 2 million to 2.5 million clones, with under 97% occurring once and the leading ten covering more than 0.1%. Sequencing input: naive CD4+ T cells sorted from blood. The subset is: CD45RA+ positively selected. These receptors were taken from a man younger than 35 in good health.

The V gene is TRBV7-9, the J gene TRBJ1-4; D remains ambiguous. This CDR3 has 16 amino acids. The V gene lost 4 bases and the J gene lost 0 bases, with 12 bases spanning the gap. CDR1 and CDR2 (germline): SEHNR, FQNEAQ (reference sequence). CDR3 residues: CASSSRTITTNEKLFF. CDR3 coding DNA: TGTGCCAGCAGCTCCCGGACCATAACAACTAATGAAAAACTGTTTTTT.

A single count supports this clone. The gene calls are TRBV4-1 and TRBJ1-1; D gene ambiguous. The CDR3 has 13 residues. V was shortened by 1 base and J by 9 bases, with 12 bases between the two germline ends. Germline V lookup: CDR1 MGHRA, CDR2 YSYEKL. CDR3 nucleotide sequence: TGCGCCAGCAGCCAAGTCACAGTTGGACAAGCTTTCTTT. This encodes CASSQVTVGQAFF.

The V and J genes are TRBV25-1 and TRBJ1-6; D is perhaps TRBD1 (5 bases). The CDR3 covers 17 residues. V lost 3 bases and J lost 0, with 12 bases in between. Germline CDR1 is MGHDK and CDR2 is SYGVNS. The CDR3 sequence is CASSDRVGSSYNSPLHF. CDR3 in DNA: TGTGCCAGCAGTGACAGGGTTGGGAGCTCCTATAATTCACCCCTCCACTTT.

This clone was counted a single time. The chain carries TRBV10-2 and TRBJ2-2; no firm D call. Germline V CDR1 and CDR2: WSHSY, SAAADI. The ends were cut back, 8 bases at V and 7 bases at J, with 14 bases in the middle. This CDR3 has 13 amino acids. CDR3 amino acids: CASVVVLGGELFF. The DNA for the CDR3 is TGCGCCAGCGTAGTGGTTCTCGGCGGGGAGCTGTTTTTT.

The chain couples TRBV10-3 to TRBJ2-5, with 9 bases matching TRBD1. Germline CDR1 is ENHRY and CDR2 is SYGVKD. There are 16 residues in the CDR3. V dropped 0 bases and J dropped 2; count of bases not matched to a gene: 4. For the CDR3, the DNA is TGTGCCATCAGTGAGTCAACAGGGGGCGGGCAAGAGACCCAGTACTTC. Protein sequence: CAISESTGGGQETQYF.

The J gene is TRBJ1-2, the V gene TRBV28; 7 bases agree with TRBD1. After removal of 2 bases from V and 4 bases from J, the junction contained 4 bases not matched to a gene. The germline gives CDR1 MDHEN, CDR2 SYDVKM. The CDR3 has 14 amino acids. For the CDR3, the DNA is TGTGCCAGCAGTTTACCCAGGGACAGCTATGGCTACACCTTC. This translates into CASSLPRDSYGYTF.

V usage is TRBV4-1 and J usage is TRBJ2-1; D remains unclear. V was clipped by 0 bases and J by 3 bases, with 12 bases between them. Looked up from germline, CDR1 is MGHRA and CDR2 is YSYEKL. The CDR3 contains 16 residues. The chain's CDR3 is CASSQEGGKVYNEQFF. The CDR3 DNA reads as TGCGCCAGCAGCCAAGAAGGTGGTAAGGTCTACAATGAGCAGTTCTTC.

Details on this clone: Distinct nucleotide sequences in the sample also encode this CDR3. The V and J genes are TRBV18 and TRBJ1-1; D not certain. The germline V gene has CDR1 KGHSH and CDR2 LQKENI. V lost 2 bases and J lost 1, with 8 bases in between. The CDR3 totals 14 residues. CDR3: CASSPLEKNTEAFF. CDR3 nucleotide sequence: TGTGCCAGCTCACCATTAGAAAAGAACACTGAAGCTTTCTTT. The entire variable domain, with the rest obtained from reference TRBV18 and TRBJ1-1, is as follows: NAGVMQNPRHLVRRRGQEARLRCSPMKGHSHVYWYRQLPEEGLKFMVYLQKENIIDESGMPKERFSAEFPKEGPSILRIQQVVRGDSAAYFCASSPLEKNTEAFFGQGTRLTVV.

Of note for this clone: One end of the junction fails to match germline, which may point to a read error. DNA for the CDR3: TGTGCCAGCAGCCTGGGACAGGGGGCTAAATATGGCTACACCTTC. It translates to CASSLGQGAKYGYTF. This rearrangement joins TRBV7-2 to TRBJ1-2, with 12 bases fitting TRBD1. CDR3 length: 15 amino acids. Germline CDR1 and CDR2: SGHTA and FQGNSA.

This chain links TRBV12-5 with TRBJ2-7; 9 bases fit TRBD1. The germline V gene has CDR1 LGHNT and CDR2 FRNRAP. J gave up 0 bases and V 3 bases, and 6 bases lay outside the gene matches. The CDR3 spans 16 residues. CDR3 in amino acids: CASGLGDRVSSYEQYF. The DNA for the CDR3 is TGTGCTAGTGGTTTAGGGGACAGGGTGTCCTCCTACGAGCAGTACTTC.

The V and J genes are TRBV7-2 and TRBJ2-7; D not resolved. V lost 1 base and J 1 base, leaving 14 bases between the germline ends. This CDR3 has 16 amino acids. Germline loops: CDR1 SGHTA, CDR2 FQGNSA. The CDR3 DNA is TGTGCCAGCAGCTTAGGCCTGTCGAAGTGGTCCTACGAGCAGTACTTC. It translates to CASSLGLSKWSYEQYF.

This chain links TRBV5-1 with TRBJ2-3; perhaps TRBD1 as D (6 bases). CDR1 SGHRS and CDR2 YFSETQ come from the germline V gene. Deletions cut 4 bases from V and 0 bases from J, with 15 bases between. The CDR3 runs 16 residues. CDR3 coding DNA: TGCGCCAGCAGCGGTAGGGGGATATCTAGCACAGATACGCAGTATTTT. This sequence encodes CASSGRGISSTDTQYF.

This clone was counted only a few times. The chain carries TRBV5-6 and TRBJ1-2; 7 bases are a match to TRBD1. The V segment lost 4 bases and the J segment 6 bases; nucleotides outside the gene matches: 15. CDR3 length: 16 amino acids. Germline CDR1 and CDR2: SGHDT and YYEEEE. Here the CDR3 reads CASSLIHDRVGDGYTF. The CDR3 DNA is TGTGCCAGCAGCCTTATACATGACAGGGTAGGTGATGGCTACACCTTC.

This chain connects TRBV2 to TRBJ1-1; D uncertain. V lost 7 bases and J 1 base, leaving 4 bases between the germline ends. The CDR3 has 11 residues. Per germline, CDR1 SNHLY and CDR2 FYNNEI. CDR3 sequence reads: CASNGNTEAFF. Here the CDR3 DNA reads TGTGCCAGCAATGGGAACACTGAAGCTTTCTTT.

The V call is TRBV2, the J call TRBJ2-3, with 7 positions matching TRBD2. V shed 4 bases, J shed 5 bases, and the junction held 9 bases outside the gene matches. This CDR3 spans 15 amino acids. Germline CDR1 reads SNHLY; CDR2 reads FYNNEI. For the CDR3, the DNA is TGTGCCAGCAGTGGCCCCTATTCGGGGGGAGATACGCAGTATTTT. Amino acids: CASSGPYSGGDTQYF.

This chain connects TRBV11-1 to TRBJ2-2, with 8 bases aligning to TRBD1. From germline, CDR1 is SGHAT and CDR2 FQDESV (reference sequence). J was trimmed by 5 bases and V by 5 bases; bases with no gene match: 4. The CDR3 is 14 amino acids. The CDR3 sequence is CASSQRQGTGELFF. The CDR3 DNA is TGTGCCAGCAGCCAGAGACAGGGGACCGGGGAGCTGTTTTTT.

V is TRBV7-2 and J is TRBJ2-7, with 12 bases aligning to TRBD2. V lost 4 bases, J lost 3 bases, and 4 bases stayed unmatched. Germline assignment: CDR1 SGHTA and CDR2 FQGNSA. This CDR3 comprises 15 residues. CDR3 amino acids: CASSSLAGGYYEQYF. The CDR3 DNA follows: TGTGCCAGCAGCTCTCTAGCGGGAGGGTACTACGAGCAGTACTTC.

This chain links TRBV5-6 with TRBJ1-1; 7 nucleotides match TRBD1. The V and J ends lost 4 bases and 4 bases, in that order; junction bases with no gene match: 7. Per the germline V gene, CDR1 is SGHDT and CDR2 is YYEEEE. The CDR3 sequence is 14 residues long. CDR3 in DNA: TGTGCCAGCAGCCCGACAGGGTTTATCACTGAAGCTTTCTTT. As protein: CASSPTGFITEAFF.

This clone was counted a single time. The chain recombines TRBV6-6 with TRBJ2-4, with a possible D match to TRBD1 (6 bases). CDR1 MNHNY and CDR2 SVGAGI come from the germline V gene (reference sequence). There are 12 residues in the CDR3. With 2 bases removed from V and 8 bases from J, the gap between germline ends came to 7 bases. DNA for the CDR3: TGTGCCAGCAGTTACGCAGGGGACATTCAGTACTTC. It is translated as CASSYAGDIQYF.

CDR3 coding DNA: TGTGCCAGTAGAGAACAGGGTTATAATTCACCCCTCCACTTT. This codes for CASREQGYNSPLHF. V and J are TRBV19 and TRBJ1-6; D may be TRBD1 (6 bases). Germline CDR1 LNHDA, CDR2 SQIVND (reference sequence). V lost 6 bases and J lost 4, with 10 bases in between. There are 14 residues in the CDR3.

The chain joins TRBV6-1 to TRBJ1-2; tentative D call: TRBD1 (5 bases). The V gene lost 6 bases and the J gene lost 6 bases, with 14 bases spanning the gap. The CDR3 covers 13 residues. In germline, CDR1 is MNHNS, CDR2 SASEGT. The CDR3 bases are TGTGCCAGCAGGTACCCGGGGGTGGATGGCTACACCTTC. Translated, it gives CASRYPGVDGYTF.